The 31 T cell receptor beta chains below were found in one sample sequenced in a study of CD8 T cells in ankylosing spondylitis. TCRdb reprocessed the 5' RACE reads with MiXCR, giving one entry per CDR3 protein. The sample lists about 24,000 distinct CDR3 sequences; under 15% were seen once. The sample comprised blood. All receptors come from a male donor with ankylosing spondylitis or in good health (not recorded which).

V is TRBV20-1 and J is TRBJ2-1; D is perhaps TRBD1 (6 bases). This CDR3 has 14 residues. V was trimmed by 8 bases and J by 1 base, leaving 15 bases between them. Germline assignment: CDR1 DFQATT and CDR2 SNEGSKA (reference sequence). CDR3 sequence (DNA): TGCAGTTTTGTCCGGGACACTTCCTACAATGAGCAGTTCTTC. The encoded protein is CSFVRDTSYNEQFF.

The gene calls are TRBV12-3 or TRBV12-4 and TRBJ2-3, with 9 bases identical to TRBD2. The J segment lost 2 bases and the V segment lost 3 bases, leaving 3 bases of the junction unmatched. The CDR3 sequence is 15 residues long. The CDR3 reads CASSFSGRDTDTQYF. The CDR3 nucleotides read TGTGCCAGCAGTTTTAGCGGGAGAGACACAGATACGCAGTATTTT.

This clonotype showed up just a few times. The genes are TRBV20-1 and TRBJ1-4; 7 positions agree with TRBD1. J lost 8 bases, V lost 0 bases, and 3 bases had no gene match. This CDR3 is built from 13 residues. Germline assignment: CDR1 DFQATT and CDR2 SNEGSKA (reference sequence). The CDR3 region is CSARETGREKLFF. The CDR3 DNA reads TGCAGTGCTAGAGAGACAGGGAGGGAAAAACTGTTTTTT.

The count of this clonotype is one. The chain couples TRBV11-3 to TRBJ2-3; D is uncertain. V was clipped by 5 bases and J by 5 bases, with 5 bases between them. The germline V gene has CDR1 SGHNT and CDR2 YENEEA. This CDR3 region has 11 residues. CDR3 protein: CASSQLDTQYF. DNA for the CDR3: TGTGCCAGCAGCCAACTAGATACGCAGTATTTT.

This clonotype was seen repeatedly, ten times or more. The chain employs TRBV28 and TRBJ2-2, with a tentative D call TRBD1 (6 bases). Germline V CDR1 and CDR2: MDHEN, SYDVKM. V dropped 5 bases and J dropped 5 bases, with 9 bases sitting between them. CDR3 length equals 13 residues. CDR3: CASSQGKTGELFF. DNA for the CDR3: TGTGCCAGCAGTCAGGGGAAAACCGGGGAGCTGTTTTTT.

This rearrangement joins TRBV7-9 to TRBJ2-3; 13 bases match TRBD2. Germline values: CDR1 SEHNR, CDR2 FQNEAQ (reference sequence). The trim removed 6 bases at V and 4 bases at J, leaving 7 bases unmatched. This CDR3 region has 16 residues. The CDR3 sequence is CASSLGLAGSADTQYF. Here the CDR3 DNA reads TGTGCCAGCAGTTTGGGACTAGCGGGGAGTGCAGATACGCAGTATTTT.

This clonotype has ten or more counts. CDR3 protein: CASSLALSSGNTIYF. In DNA, the CDR3 is TGCGCCAGCAGCTTGGCCCTAAGCTCTGGAAACACCATATATTTT. The chain employs TRBV5-1 and TRBJ1-3; D is undetermined. CDR3 size: 15 residues. V lost 0 bases and J 0 bases, leaving 7 bases between the germline ends. Germline-derived CDR1 and CDR2 are SGHRS and YFSETQ.

This clonotype has more than one count but fewer than ten. CDR3 nucleotides: TGTGCCAGCAGGGGGACTAGCGGGATGGACGGGGAGCTGTTTTTT. Its protein product is CASRGTSGMDGELFF. The rearrangement joins TRBV27 to TRBJ2-2, with TRBD2 identical over 13 bases. The CDR3 is 15 amino acids. Germline V gene sequence: CDR1 MNHEY, CDR2 SMNVEV (reference sequence). V was clipped by 6 bases and J by 7 bases; unmatched bases: 5.

This clonotype was detected only a few times. The rearrangement uses TRBV9 and TRBJ2-1; D is unresolved. Germline CDR1 and CDR2: SGDLS and YYNGEE. This CDR3 is 12 amino acids long. V lost 0 bases and J 9 bases, leaving 7 bases between the germline ends. The chain's CDR3 is CASSVVLGEQFF. DNA for the CDR3: TGTGCCAGCAGCGTAGTTTTGGGTGAGCAGTTCTTC. Looking up the rest from reference TRBV9 and TRBJ2-1 gives the full variable domain: DSGVTQTPKHLITATGQRVTLRCSPRSGDLSVYWYQQSLDQGLQFLIQYYNGEERAKGNILERFSAQQFPDLHSELNLSSLELGDSALYFCASSVVLGEQFFGPGTRLTVL.

This clonotype appeared many times. This chain joins TRBV12-3 or TRBV12-4 and TRBJ2-5; TRBD1 matches 9 bases. This CDR3 has 15 residues. After removal of 4 bases from V and 2 bases from J, the junction contained 5 bases not matched to a gene. The CDR3 loop is CASSYAGQGQETQYF. CDR3 in DNA: TGTGCCAGCAGTTACGCAGGACAGGGGCAAGAGACCCAGTACTTC.

This chain joins TRBV29-1 and TRBJ1-1, with 9 bases identical to TRBD1. J gave up 1 base and V 4 bases, and 10 bases lay outside the gene matches. The CDR3 runs 16 residues. Per the germline V gene, CDR1 is SQVTM and CDR2 is ANQGSEA. The CDR3: CSVGFPGQGGNTEAFF. The DNA of the CDR3 is TGCAGCGTTGGTTTCCCGGGACAGGGTGGGAACACTGAAGCTTTCTTT.

This chain connects TRBV20-1 to TRBJ1-4, with a possible D match to TRBD1 (6 bases). This CDR3 contains 13 residues. Trimming removed 4 bases at V and 5 bases at J, with 11 bases between. CDR1 and CDR2 (germline): DFQATT, SNEGSKA (reference sequence). The CDR3 sequence: CSATGQGNEKLFF. In nucleotides, the CDR3 is TGCAGTGCTACTGGGCAGGGGAATGAAAAACTGTTTTTT.

This clonotype was counted between two and nine times. This chain links TRBV4-1 with TRBJ1-1; possibly TRBD1 for D (6 bases). V gave up 3 bases and J gave up 5 bases, with 13 bases separating them. CDR3 size: 14 residues. Germline assignment: CDR1 MGHRA and CDR2 YSYEKL. Written as DNA, the CDR3 is TGCGCCAGCAGCCACAGGGGAGGAGGTACTGAAGCTTTCTTT. Its protein product is CASSHRGGGTEAFF.

This clonotype was detected many times. The chain is built from TRBV7-8 and TRBJ1-2; tentative D call: TRBD1 (6 bases). Germline CDR1 and CDR2: SGHVS and FQNEAQ. CDR3 length: 15 amino acids. Trimming cost V 1 base and J 2 bases, with 11 bases left between them. The CDR3 nucleotides read TGTGCCAGCAGCTTAGATGCAGGGGCCAACTATGGCTACACCTTC. Its translation is CASSLDAGANYGYTF.

This chain joins TRBV28 and TRBJ2-5, with D possibly being TRBD1 (6 bases). V was pared by 6 bases and J by 2 bases, with 13 bases between. The germline V gene has CDR1 MDHEN and CDR2 SYDVKM. The CDR3 runs to 14 residues. The CDR3 sequence: CASSRGGFQETQYF. CDR3 DNA sequence: TGTGCCAGCAGCCGTGGGGGCTTTCAAGAGACCCAGTACTTC.

This clonotype was counted ten times or more. The chain is built from TRBV6-5 and TRBJ2-1; perhaps TRBD2 as D (5 bases). V was trimmed by 0 bases and J by 9 bases, leaving 18 bases between them. The germline V gene encodes CDR1 MNHEY and CDR2 SVGAGI. The CDR3 spans 16 residues. CDR3 in amino acids: CASSYSISSSSVEQFF. CDR3 coding DNA: TGTGCCAGCAGTTACTCGATCAGCTCTAGCAGCGTTGAGCAGTTCTTC.

The V and J genes are TRBV29-1 and TRBJ1-1; D remains ambiguous. The CDR3 loop spans 14 amino acids. Deletions cut 7 bases from V and 0 bases from J, with 15 bases between. Germline V gene lookup returns CDR1 SQVTM and CDR2 ANQGSEA. The CDR3 is CSAMLQVMNTEAFF. CDR3 coding DNA: TGCAGCGCCATGCTTCAGGTCATGAACACTGAAGCTTTCTTT.

At least ten counts were recorded for this clonotype. The rearrangement joins TRBV12-3 or TRBV12-4 to TRBJ1-3, with D hard to call. V lost 5 bases and J 3 bases, leaving 5 bases between the germline ends. CDR3 length: 12 residues. CDR3: CASSTSGNTIYF. CDR3 sequence (DNA): TGTGCCAGCAGTACCAGTGGAAACACCATATATTTT.

This chain joins TRBV7-8 and TRBJ2-3; 12 nucleotides agree with TRBD2. Germline trimming cut 1 base from V and 3 bases from J; bases unmatched to any gene: 2. The CDR3 extends over 16 amino acids. Germline CDR1 is SGHVS and CDR2 is FQNEAQ. The CDR3 loop is CASSLVTSGGTDTQYF. CDR3 nucleotides: TGTGCCAGCAGCTTAGTGACTAGCGGGGGTACAGATACGCAGTATTTT. Supplemented by reference TRBV7-8 and TRBJ2-3, the full variable domain reads GAGVSQSPRYKVAKRGQDVALRCDPISGHVSLFWYQQALGQGPEFLTYFQNEAQLDKSGLPSDRFFAERPEGSVSTLKIQRTQQEDSAVYLCASSLVTSGGTDTQYFGPGTRLTVL.

This clonotype is large. V usage is TRBV3-2 and J usage is TRBJ2-7; the table's D call, TRBD1, was not checked against the DNA. TRBV3-2 is classified as a pseudogene. This CDR3 has 14 residues. The CDR3 nucleotides read TGTGCCAGCAGCGTCCCGGGAGCGCCCTACGAGCAGTACTTC. This translates into CASSVPGAPYEQYF.

In its sample, this clonotype was seen many times. The genes are TRBV12-3 or TRBV12-4 and TRBJ2-2, with D tentatively TRBD1 (6 bases). This CDR3 is built from 15 residues. Between the trimmed V and J ends, which lost 6 bases and 5 bases, there was a span of 16 bases. For the CDR3, the DNA is TGTGCCAGCAGAGGACCGCCAGGGGTGACCGGGGAGCTGTTTTTT. Its translation: CASRGPPGVTGELFF.

This clonotype was counted between two and nine times. The chain has TRBV20-1 and TRBJ2-4, with a weak D call TRBD1 (5 bases). The CDR3 has 15 residues. V dropped 0 bases and J dropped 5 bases, with 14 bases sitting between them. Germline V lookup: CDR1 DFQATT, CDR2 SNEGSKA (reference sequence). The CDR3 sequence: CSARDGAEPQNIQYF. CDR3 coding DNA: TGCAGTGCTAGAGATGGGGCGGAACCCCAAAACATTCAGTACTTC.

J is TRBJ2-7 and V is TRBV20-1; the D call may be TRBD1 or TRBD2 (6 bases each). In germline, CDR1 is DFQATT, CDR2 SNEGSKA (reference sequence). Trimming took 8 bases from V and 0 from J, leaving 14 bases between them. This CDR3 spans 13 amino acids. CDR3 in amino acids: CSPRGGNSYEQYF. In nucleotides, the CDR3 is TGCAGTCCCCGAGGGGGGAACTCCTACGAGCAGTACTTC.

This rearrangement joins TRBV5-1 to TRBJ2-7, with TRBD1 as a possible D gene (8 bases). Germline V gives CDR1 SGHRS, CDR2 YFSETQ. The CDR3 is 13 residues long. Trimming took 7 bases from V and 6 from J, leaving 17 bases between them. The DNA for the CDR3 is TGCGCCAGCTCCTTGACAGGGGAGGGCGAGCAGTACGTC. This gives the protein CASSLTGEGEQYV.

This clonotype was counted a few times. At one of its ends the junction is not consistent with the germline gene, which may arise from a read error. The chain employs TRBV12-3 or TRBV12-4 and TRBJ1-4, with a possible D match to TRBD1 (6 bases). The CDR3 is 13 amino acids. CDR3 bases: TGTGCCAGCGGTTTGGCAGGGGAAGAAAAACTGTTTTTT. Translation: CASGLAGEEKLFF.

This clonotype was counted at least ten times. This chain uses TRBV29-1 with TRBJ2-3; no definite D call. Germline V gene data show CDR1 as SQVTM and CDR2 as ANQGSEA. The CDR3 has 15 residues. Deletions cut 2 bases from V and 8 bases from J, with 20 bases between. CDR3 nucleotides: TGCAGCGTTGAATTCTTGGGGTCGATTGACGTTACGCAGTATTTT. Translating it yields CSVEFLGSIDVTQYF.

Only a few counts were recorded for this clonotype. The rearrangement links TRBV5-5 to TRBJ2-7; D is undetermined. V was cut by 4 bases and J by 5 bases, with 13 bases left in between. The CDR3 is 13 residues long. Germline-derived CDR1 and CDR2 are SGHKS and YYEKEE (reference sequence). CDR3 amino acids: CASSPGLPHEQYF. In DNA form, the CDR3 reads TGTGCCAGCAGCCCCGGCCTCCCCCACGAGCAGTACTTC.

This clonotype has more than one count but fewer than ten. V and J are TRBV28 and TRBJ1-4; 7 positions agree with TRBD1. Germline-derived CDR1 and CDR2 are MDHEN and SYDVKM. V lost 5 bases, J lost 8 bases, and 11 bases stayed unmatched. The CDR3 extends over 15 amino acids. CDR3 DNA sequence: TGTGCCAGCAGTCCCATAGGGGGCGCTTGGGAAAAACTGTTTTTT. This codes for CASSPIGGAWEKLFF.

V gene TRBV4-1 combines with J gene TRBJ1-4; a possible D gene is TRBD1 (6 bases). The CDR3 loop spans 13 amino acids. CDR1 MGHRA and CDR2 YSYEKL come from the germline V gene. V dropped 6 bases and J dropped 6 bases, with 11 bases sitting between them. CDR3 bases: TGCGCCAGCAGGGACAGTCTGGATGAAAAACTGTTTTTT. The encoded protein is CASRDSLDEKLFF.

This clonotype occurred a few times. The J gene is TRBJ2-6, the V gene TRBV20-1, with 8 nucleotides matching TRBD1. Per germline, CDR1 DFQATT and CDR2 SNEGSKA (reference sequence). The CDR3 covers 14 residues. Trimming removed 4 bases from V and 2 bases from J; junction bases left unmatched: 1. CDR3 sequence reads: CSAIQGAGANVLTF. The CDR3, as DNA: TGCAGTGCTATACAGGGGGCTGGGGCCAACGTCCTGACTTTC.

This clonotype turned up a few times. This chain joins TRBV5-1 and TRBJ2-1, with 9 bases fitting TRBD2. Trimming removed 0 bases from V and 11 bases from J; junction bases left unmatched: 6. CDR3 length: 14 residues. Germline loops: CDR1 SGHRS, CDR2 YFSETQ. CDR3 nucleotide sequence: TGCGCCAGCAGCTTGGAGGCTAGCGGGAATAAGCAGTTCTTC. It codes for CASSLEASGNKQFF.